This T cell receptor (beta chain) was sequenced in a study of a mutant IDH1 vaccine in newly diagnosed glioma. Study information: Scheduled for weeks 1, 3, 5, 7, 11, 15, 19 and 23, eight vaccinations were given to patients. It was radiotherapy, temozolomide, or both that patients received previously, with most receiving both. Study observations and caveats: With respect to changes in top peripheral T cell clonotypes, pseudoprogression seemed unrelated.

Time point in this sample: week 23, last vaccination. A single vaccine dose contained 300 ug of mutant IDH1 20-mer peptide, and topical imiquimod was used with it. Donors harbored newly found WHO grade 3 or 4 IDH1-mutant, ATRX-lost astrocytomas. Points on this clone: Its matching antigen is unknown.

Clones were read by immunoSEQ multiplex PCR, and TCRdb kept only the in-frame ones, dropping some. The table has 25,000 to 35,000 clones, 70% to 90% seen once. Trimming removed 3 bases at V and 2 bases at J, with 11 bases between. This CDR3 region has 14 residues. Germline V CDR1 and CDR2: MDHEN, SYDVKM. This clonotype was obtained from a man aged 40-50 years with glioma. The genes are TRBV28 and TRBJ2-7, with TRBD2 as a possible D gene (5 bases). The specimen was PBMCs, collected from a glioma patient whose treatment included an IDH1 peptide vaccine. The CDR3 nucleotides read TGTGCCAGCAGTTTGAGGACTCTCCCCTACGAGCAGTACTTC. Its translation is CASSLRTLPYEQYF.